This passage covers 2 T cell receptor beta chains from one sample sequenced in a study of blood T cell repertoires in COVID-19. Method: immunoSEQ multiplex PCR; TCRdb's copy keeps in-frame clones and lacks some. The sample lists 210,000 or so clones, roughly 80% occurring once. The sequenced material came from peripheral blood. The receptors were sampled from a woman older than 75 with acute or convalescent COVID-19.

The chain couples TRBV19 to TRBJ2-1, with 11 bases identical to TRBD2. The CDR3 is 15 amino acids. CDR1 and CDR2 from the germline V gene are LNHDA and SQIVND (reference sequence). Losses at the gene ends were 3 bases for V and 7 bases for J; bases not matched to a gene: 5. CDR3 nucleotide sequence: TGTGCCAGTAGTATCAGGACTAGCGGGTTGAATGAGCAGTTCTTC. As protein: CASSIRTSGLNEQFF. The variable domain in full, with the rest retrieved from reference TRBV19 and TRBJ2-1, is DGGITQSPKYLFRKEGQNVTLSCEQNLNHDAMYWYRQDPGQGLRLIYYSQIVNDFQKGDIAEGYSVSREKKESFPLTVTSAQKNPTAFYLCASSIRTSGLNEQFFGPGTRLTVL.

The rearrangement uses TRBV15 and TRBJ2-7, with D perhaps TRBD2 (5 bases). The germline gives CDR1 LNHNV, CDR2 YYDKDF (reference sequence). Trimming removed 5 bases at V and 0 bases at J, with 26 bases between. This CDR3 comprises 19 residues. CDR3 sequence: CATSARAPWEHGVSYEQYF. DNA of the CDR3: TGTGCCACCAGCGCAAGAGCCCCATGGGAGCACGGCGTCTCCTACGAGCAGTACTTC.